This TCR beta chain is drawn from a study of CD8+ T cells in alopecia areata. Study-wide background: Treatment of the treated patients consisted of oral tofacitinib, 5 to 10 mg twice daily.

Sampling of alopecia areata patients yielded lesional scalp punch biopsies as well as peripheral blood. CD4+ and CD8+ T cells were sorted from PBMCs stained for CD3, CD4 and CD8. Sequencing relied on a cDNA template that was reverse transcribed from extracted RNA. Repertoires were generated with immunoSEQ multiplex PCR, while TCRdb's copy carries only in-frame clones and drops some. The data hold fewer than 200,000 clones, with about 63% observed a single time. This clone was seen only once. The receptor was isolated from a human donor with alopecia areata. This specimen consisted of CD4+ T cells sorted from blood, obtained at week 0.

The CDR3: CASSAGTSVVWTQYF. The DNA for the CDR3 is TGTGCCAGCAGCGCCGGGACTAGCGTAGTGTGGACCCAGTACTTC. The V call is TRBV2, the J call TRBJ2-5; the match to TRBD2 covers 10 bases. V lost 6 bases to trimming and J lost 7 bases; unmatched junction nucleotides: 11. This CDR3 is built from 15 residues. Germline CDR1 is SNHLY and CDR2 is FYNNEI.